This TCR beta chain was observed in a study of identical twins. Study outcomes and limitations: Its conclusions, products of cross-sectional statistical analysis, did not come from following the same donors.

This clonotype showed up just a few times. Its antigen is not known. Each CDR3 protein is one row after TCRdb ran MiXCR on the 5' RACE reads. The sample lists approximately 620,000 distinct CDR3 sequences; over 8.5% were seen once. The same sample was also studied in work on yellow fever vaccine responses in identical twins. As reported in that work: Reportedly, twins showed a vaccine T cell response that looked partly convergent and partly personalized.

This clonotype originated in a young woman in good health. Sequenced material: PBMCs.

As DNA, the CDR3 is TGTGCCATCACAACTGGGACAGCAGCCACAGATACGCAGTATTTT. Translation: CAITTGTAATDTQYF. The chain couples TRBV10-3 to TRBJ2-3; 7 nucleotides match TRBD1. V lost 7 bases, J lost 2 bases, and 9 bases stayed unmatched. Germline loops: CDR1 ENHRY, CDR2 SYGVKD. The CDR3 has 15 amino acids.